Presented here are 13 T cell receptor beta chains from one specimen sequenced in a study of blood T cell repertoires in COVID-19. Only in-frame clones appear in the TCRdb table, and some are missing; sequencing was by immunoSEQ multiplex PCR. The sample has 300,000 to 350,000 clones, 80% to 90% seen once. Sequencing used peripheral blood. The receptor source for this set is a man under 40 with COVID-19, enrolled during active disease.

On this clone itself: The sample carries other DNA sequences with the same CDR3. The rearrangement links TRBV18 to TRBJ2-2; 8 nucleotides agree with TRBD1. Germline lookup yields CDR1 KGHSH and CDR2 LQKENI. This CDR3 region has 15 residues. J lost 1 base, V lost 6 bases, and 4 bases had no gene match. CDR3 residues: CASSPGTGNTGELFF. The CDR3 nucleotides are TGTGCCAGCTCGCCCGGGACAGGGAACACCGGGGAGCTGTTTTTT. The whole variable domain, filled in from reference TRBV18 and TRBJ2-2, reads NAGVMQNPRHLVRRRGQEARLRCSPMKGHSHVYWYRQLPEEGLKFMVYLQKENIIDESGMPKERFSAEFPKEGPSILRIQQVVRGDSAAYFCASSPGTGNTGELFFGEGSRLTVL.

The chain combines TRBV6-2 or TRBV6-3 with TRBJ1-1, with TRBD1 as a possible D gene (5 bases). Germline V CDR1 and CDR2: MNHEY, SVGEGT. V shed 0 bases and J shed 5 bases, with 10 bases lying between them. The CDR3 runs 14 residues. CDR3 residues: CASSYSGGRTEAFF. CDR3 nucleotide sequence: TGTGCCAGCAGTTACTCCGGGGGGAGGACTGAAGCTTTCTTT.

This chain joins TRBV13 and TRBJ2-2; perhaps TRBD1 as D (6 bases). V was pared by 5 bases and J by 1 base, with 14 bases between. The CDR3 has 16 amino acids. The germline V gene has CDR1 PRHDT and CDR2 FYEKMQ (reference sequence). The CDR3: CASSRVRTVNTGELFF. CDR3 DNA sequence: TGTGCCAGCAGCCGGGTGAGGACAGTGAACACCGGGGAGCTGTTTTTT. Looking up the rest from reference TRBV13 and TRBJ2-2 gives the full variable domain: AAGVIQSPRHLIKEKRETATLKCYPIPRHDTVYWYQQGPGQDPQFLISFYEKMQSDKGSIPDRFSAQQFSDYHSELNMSSLELGDSALYFCASSRVRTVNTGELFFGEGSRLTVL.

The V call is TRBV27, the J call TRBJ2-7; 7 bases map to TRBD1. The CDR3 loop spans 11 amino acids. Trimming at V came to 4 bases and at J to 7 bases, leaving 1 base not matched to a gene. The V gene's germline CDR1 is MNHEY and CDR2 SMNVEV (reference sequence). CDR3 region: CASSSGGEQYF. CDR3 in DNA: TGTGCCAGCAGTTCAGGGGGAGAGCAGTACTTC.

This chain connects TRBV4-3 to TRBJ2-1, with TRBD2 identical over 10 bases. J gave up 7 bases and V 2 bases, and 2 bases lay outside the gene matches. CDR3 length equals 14 residues. Germline CDR1 LGHNA, CDR2 YSLEER. CDR3 DNA: TGCGCCAGCAGCCAAAGCGGGGGGGGAAATGAGCAGTTCTTC. It translates to CASSQSGGGNEQFF.

The rearrangement links TRBV18 to TRBJ2-3; 7 bases match TRBD1. This CDR3 region has 16 residues. Germline CDR1 reads KGHSH; CDR2 reads LQKENI. The junction had 15 bases not matched to a gene; V was cut back by 5 bases and J by 7 bases. In DNA form, the CDR3 reads TGTGCCAGCTCATCCCCTACTGACAGGGCCACGAATACGCAGTATTTT. Residues: CASSSPTDRATNTQYF.

This clone occurred once. J is TRBJ1-1 and V is TRBV10-3, with D maybe TRBD1 (6 bases). Germline V gene data show CDR1 as ENHRY and CDR2 as SYGVKD. This CDR3 has 14 residues. V dropped 10 bases and J dropped 4 bases, with 19 bases sitting between them. The CDR3 sequence is CASLRGGAATEAFF. DNA of the CDR3: TGTGCCAGCCTGAGAGGGGGGGCGGCCACTGAAGCTTTCTTT.

V usage is TRBV13 and J usage is TRBJ2-7; 11 nucleotides align to TRBD2. The CDR3 contains 15 residues. V lost 3 bases and J lost 3; bases outside the gene matches: 4. Germline V CDR1 and CDR2: PRHDT, FYEKMQ (reference sequence). The CDR3 sequence: CASSFSGRDLYEQYF. The DNA for the CDR3 is TGTGCCAGCAGCTTTAGCGGGAGGGACCTCTACGAGCAGTACTTC.

The V gene is TRBV12-5, the J gene TRBJ2-6, with D hard to call. CDR3 size: 14 residues. Trimming took off 3 bases at V and 4 bases at J, with 7 bases between the two ends. Germline loops: CDR1 LGHNT, CDR2 FRNRAP. The CDR3 protein is CASGFLQGANVLTF. The CDR3 region has the DNA TGTGCTAGTGGTTTCCTCCAGGGGGCCAACGTCCTGACTTTC.

This chain links TRBV9 with TRBJ2-3; 8 nucleotides line up with TRBD1. This CDR3 has 13 amino acids. Trimming removed 7 bases from V and 14 bases from J; junction bases left unmatched: 15. Germline CDR1 reads SGDLS; CDR2 reads YYNGEE. CDR3 region: CASSTSSDRVGYF. CDR3 DNA: TGTGCCAGCTCCACTTCTTCGGACAGGGTGGGGTATTTT.

This clone has just one count. The CDR3 DNA sequence: TGCGCCAGCAGCTCGGTACTCGGGAACCTCCAGGGGTACACCTTC. It translates to CASSSVLGNLQGYTF. The J gene is TRBJ1-2, the V gene TRBV5-1; TRBD1 is a possible D gene (6 bases). This CDR3 contains 15 residues. V was clipped by 3 bases and J by 11 bases, with 23 bases between them. Germline lookup yields CDR1 SGHRS and CDR2 YFSETQ.

V gene TRBV5-4 combines with J gene TRBJ2-3, with TRBD2 matching 9 bases. The CDR3 has 16 residues. Per germline, CDR1 SGHNT and CDR2 YYREEE (reference sequence). The V segment lost 2 bases and the J segment 2 bases; nucleotides outside the gene matches: 6. The CDR3 DNA reads as TGTGCCAGCAGCTTTACCCTAGCGGGGAACACAGATACGCAGTATTTT. Translating gives CASSFTLAGNTDTQYF.

This chain joins TRBV27 and TRBJ2-7; 8 bases line up with TRBD2. The V gene end was trimmed by 2 bases and the J gene end by 5 bases; junction bases not matched to a gene: 5. Germline CDR1 is MNHEY and CDR2 is SMNVEV (reference sequence). CDR3 length equals 14 residues. The DNA for the CDR3 is TGTGCCAGCAGTTTAGGCGGGGGGAGAGACGAGCAGTACTTC. Protein product: CASSLGGGRDEQYF.